This T cell receptor (beta chain) was captured by sequencing in a study of graft-versus-host responses after intestinal transplantation. For the study at large: Recipients were given multivisceral, liver-intestinal, or isolated intestinal transplants. Anti-thymocyte globulin was used for induction in all recipients, who then took tacrolimus and steroids for approximately three years. Study outcomes and limitations: Ileal or blood samples showed some GvH clones first, and such clones were also found in recipient marrow.

Repertoires were generated with immunoSEQ multiplex PCR, while TCRdb's copy carries only in-frame clones and drops some. Of about 43,000 clones in the sample, about 95% were seen once. Germline V gives CDR1 MNHEY, CDR2 SMNVEV (reference sequence). Trimming left V 6 bases short and J 3 bases short, with 17 bases between. The CDR3 has 16 amino acids. A remark on this clone: Its antigen is undetermined.

Specimen: PBMCs, collected around 350 days after intestinal transplant. V usage is TRBV27 and J usage is TRBJ1-4; a weak D match, TRBD1 (5 bases). The receptor was derived from a human patient who received an intestinal transplant, so some T cells may come from the graft donor. CDR3 bases: TGTGCCAGCAGCTTAGCGACGGGACGGCCTAATGAAAAACTGTTTTTT. This encodes CASSLATGRPNEKLFF.